The T cell receptor (beta chain) under discussion was sequenced for a study of molecular identifiers for immune sequencing clone quantification. This clonotype was detected ten times or more. V was cut by 3 bases and J by 4 bases, with 13 bases left in between. The length of the CDR3 is 14 residues. Germline V gives CDR1 DFQATT, CDR2 SNEGSKA (reference sequence). TCRdb independently ran MiXCR on the PCR reads; one entry per CDR3 protein. Of 50,000 to 75,000 distinct CDR3 sequences in the sample, around a fifth were seen once. The receptor was derived from a human donor in good health. Some libraries in this study had Jurkat cell RNA spiked in. This chain joins TRBV20-1 and TRBJ2-1; no firm D call. Sequencing was done on a sample of naive CD8+ T cells from blood, with Jurkat cell RNA spiked in. Subset noted: FACS-sorted CD8+CD4-CCR7+CD45RA+ naive T cells. This chain's CDR3 is CSARYGLAYNEQFF. The CDR3 coding sequence is TGCAGTGCTAGGTACGGGCTGGCTTACAATGAGCAGTTCTTC.